This TCR beta chain emerged from a study of post-analysis software for immune sequencing data. General study points: People with multiple sclerosis had a significantly lower normalized Chao1 diversity than controls did.

Unique molecular identifiers tagged the TCR beta cDNA libraries. Via MiXCR, TCRdb re-called the PCR reads, giving one row per CDR3 protein. The data contain hundreds of thousands of distinct CDR3 sequences, roughly 50% of them singletons. Concerning this clonotype itself: Its specificity is not known. A junction boundary mismatches the germline segment, possibly from a read error.

The receptor's source is a girl aged 5-17 years with multiple sclerosis. Source material: blood.

The CDR3 sequence: CSARDLGRSSTDTQYF. The CDR3 DNA is TGTAGTGCTAGAGATCTCGGGCGGAGTAGCACAGATACGCAGTATTTT. The V call is TRBV20-1, the J call TRBJ2-3; no firm D call. Germline V gives CDR1 DFQATT, CDR2 SNEGSKA (reference sequence). The CDR3 is 16 residues long.